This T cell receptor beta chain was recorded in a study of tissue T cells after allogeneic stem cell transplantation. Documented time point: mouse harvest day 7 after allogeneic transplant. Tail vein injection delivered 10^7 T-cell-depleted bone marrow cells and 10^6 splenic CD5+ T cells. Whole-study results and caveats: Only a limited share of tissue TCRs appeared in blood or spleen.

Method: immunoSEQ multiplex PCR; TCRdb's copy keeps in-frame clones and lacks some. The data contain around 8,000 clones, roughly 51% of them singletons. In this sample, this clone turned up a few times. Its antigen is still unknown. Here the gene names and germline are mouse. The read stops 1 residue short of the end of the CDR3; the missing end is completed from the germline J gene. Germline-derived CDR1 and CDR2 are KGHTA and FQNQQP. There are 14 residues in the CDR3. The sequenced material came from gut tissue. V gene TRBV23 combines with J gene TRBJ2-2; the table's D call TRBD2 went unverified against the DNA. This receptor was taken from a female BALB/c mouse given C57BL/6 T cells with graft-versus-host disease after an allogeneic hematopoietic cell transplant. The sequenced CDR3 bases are TGCTCCAGCAGTCTGACTGGGGTCACCGGGCAGCTCTAC. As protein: CSSSLTGVTGQLY. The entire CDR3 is CSSSLTGVTGQLYF. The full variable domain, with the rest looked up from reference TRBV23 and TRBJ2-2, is DAAVTQKPRYLIKMKGQEAEMKCIPEKGHTAVFWYQQKQSKELKFLIYFQNQQPLDQIDMVKERFSAVCPSSSLCSLGIRTCEAEDSALYLCSSSLTGVTGQLYFGEGSKLTVL.